The entry below describes one T cell receptor beta chain. Only a few counts were recorded for this clonotype. Its recognized antigen is unknown. The record has no base qualities; no much larger clone is one base away. The data were obtained in a study of T cells in Graves' hyperthyroidism and ophthalmopathy (dated by TCRdb to the late 2010s). With regard to the full study: Peripheral blood was collected at initial diagnosis, before any treatment. A discovery cohort of roughly 100 patients, roughly 40 with Graves' ophthalmopathy and about 58 with stable Graves' hyperthyroidism, was used to find distinguishing TCR V-J signatures. An independent validation cohort of some 18 hyperthyroidism patients and 17 patients who later progressed to ophthalmopathy tested prospective prediction of ophthalmopathy. The roughly 94 discovery patients were randomly divided into training and test sets at a 7:3 ratio. In addition, the study compared T-cell repertoires in thyroid tissue and in blood from roughly 6 Graves' hyperthyroidism patients. Following sampling, methimazole starting at 30 mg daily was given to hyperthyroidism patients, and high-dose intravenous methylprednisolone was given to ophthalmopathy patients. The paper describes TCR Vbeta CDR3 sequencing of more than 120 peripheral blood samples, made up of 43 ophthalmopathy patients, roughly 80 hyperthyroidism patients and some 17 progressor patients. General findings and caveats noted by the study authors: A model built on a 13 V-J signature distinguished ophthalmopathy from stable hyperthyroidism, reaching around 90% sensitivity and approximately 81% specificity in cross-validation and 80%/75% in testing. Most expanded thyroid clonotypes (frequency above 0.001) were also found in blood, which suggests that blood repertoires may mirror thyroid immune responses. During validation, the model predicted progression to ophthalmopathy a median of approximately 6.5 months ahead of onset, with approximately 70% sensitivity and almost 75% specificity. Sample size was not statistically predetermined, and investigators were not blinded to group allocation.

Amplification of TCR beta CDR3 regions was carried out from RNA transcripts. For the first round of RT-PCR on the TCR CDR3, the HTBI primer set was used together with the Qiagen OneStep RT-PCR kit. The libraries were constructed in a second round of multiplex PCR and then size-selected and purified. Libraries were sequenced paired-end with 100 bp reads on an Illumina HiSeq2000. The published analysis was carried out like this. SOAPnuke was used to process the raw data, with reads discarded if the reads contained adapters or uncalled bases, had a mean Phred below 15, or lacked an exact constant-primer or identifier match. High-quality paired reads were merged with COPE v1.2.5, and unique nucleotide sequences were defined as clonotypes. MiTCR v1.1 was used to align the clonotypes against IMGT TRBV, TRBD and TRBJ reference segments. The analysis was restricted to V-J combinations with a frequency above 0.0001, which together covered 99.2% of the repertoires. A TCS score was defined as the ratio of F50 (clonal expansion) to E x V (chaos), with BLOSUM62-based TCRdist applied between CDR3 peptides within each V-J. Welch's t-statistics and random forest reduced some 510 V-J features to 10 to 15, which were used in a naive Bayes classifier (R e1071). The public reads were run again by TCRdb, first through fastp at Q25 and then through MiXCR, and only productive beta chains were kept. Under each unique CDR3 protein, matching rows form one entry showing the most common genes and DNA. The V and J calls were not made by the authors but by TCRdb's processing. For this sample there are some 360,000 distinct CDR3 sequences; 11% to 15% appear just once. Approximately 10% of the sample belongs to the ten largest clones.

Stable Graves' hyperthyroidism was defined as no progression to ophthalmopathy during 18 months of follow-up. Hyperthyroidism patients were newly diagnosed, with disease duration under 2 months, and aged 18 to 65 years. The study excluded patients with uncontrolled infections, other autoimmune diseases, pregnancy or lactation. Clinical symptoms, serum thyroxine and TRAb, thyroid ultrasound, and orbital computed tomography formed the basis for the diagnoses. PBMCs were isolated from 7.5 to 10 ml of fresh peripheral blood by Ficoll-Paque density gradient centrifugation. Trizol reagent was used to extract total RNA, and RNA quality was then checked on an Agilent 2100 Bioanalyzer. This receptor was taken from a woman aged 60-75 years with Graves' hyperthyroidism. What was sequenced was blood.

CDR3 region: CASSKVGRGRRETQYF. Here is the DNA: TGTGCCAGTAGTAAGGTGGGCAGGGGGCGTAGAGAGACCCAGTACTTC. Recombination linked TRBV19 to TRBJ2-5, and TRBD1 aligns with 8 junction nucleotides. Counted from cysteine to phenylalanine, this CDR3 has 16 amino acids. Just CDR3 DNA is preserved here, 48 bases in frame from base 1. CDR1 and CDR2 were assigned from the germline V gene (reference sequence) as LNHDA and SQIVND. Ends trimmed: V by 4 bases, J by 4 bases; bases unmatched to a gene: 11. The full variable domain, completed from the reference TRBV19 and TRBJ2-5 proteins outside the CDR3, reads DGGITQSPKYLFRKEGQNVTLSCEQNLNHDAMYWYRQDPGQGLRLIYYSQIVNDFQKGDIAEGYSVSREKKESFPLTVTSAQKNPTAFYLCASSKVGRGRRETQYFGPGTRLLVL.